The T cell receptor beta chain described here comes from a study of cytomegalovirus exposure and HLA in healthy donors. Primers for the PCR totalled 60 Vbeta and 13 Jbeta. Produced via immunoSEQ multiplex PCR; TCRdb's table is partial and in-frame only. The sample includes some 110,000 clones, over 75% of them seen just once. Sequencing was done on a sample of PBMCs. This TCR was recovered from a woman between 40 and 55 years old in good health and CMV-seropositive.

The CDR3 DNA is TGTGCCAGTAGTATAATGGGGACTAGCGGGAGGGTAGAGACCCAGTACTTC. It specifies CASSIMGTSGRVETQYF. V is TRBV19 and J is TRBJ2-5, with 16 nucleotides matching TRBD2. Germline values: CDR1 LNHDA, CDR2 SQIVND (reference sequence). Trimming took 2 bases from V and 4 from J; bases not matched to a gene: 4. This CDR3 comprises 17 residues. Full variable domain (missing parts from reference TRBV19 and TRBJ2-5): DGGITQSPKYLFRKEGQNVTLSCEQNLNHDAMYWYRQDPGQGLRLIYYSQIVNDFQKGDIAEGYSVSREKKESFPLTVTSAQKNPTAFYLCASSIMGTSGRVETQYFGPGTRLLVL.